This T cell receptor beta chain comes out of a study of cytomegalovirus exposure and HLA in healthy donors. The CDR3 covers 12 residues. The germline V gene encodes CDR1 MDHEN and CDR2 SYDVKM. Trimming cost V 6 bases and J 4 bases, with 9 bases left between them. The PCR employed 60 Vbeta primers together with 13 Jbeta primers. Measured with immunoSEQ multiplex PCR; TCRdb has only the in-frame clones, and not every one. The profile shows about 160,000 clones, almost 80% of them singletons. The TCR comes from a man aged 18 to 29 in good health and CMV-seropositive. Sequences were obtained from PBMCs. This chain connects TRBV28 to TRBJ2-5; D is undetermined. The CDR3 DNA reads TGTGCCAGCAGAGACATACTAGAGACCCAGTACTTC. Translated, it gives CASRDILETQYF.